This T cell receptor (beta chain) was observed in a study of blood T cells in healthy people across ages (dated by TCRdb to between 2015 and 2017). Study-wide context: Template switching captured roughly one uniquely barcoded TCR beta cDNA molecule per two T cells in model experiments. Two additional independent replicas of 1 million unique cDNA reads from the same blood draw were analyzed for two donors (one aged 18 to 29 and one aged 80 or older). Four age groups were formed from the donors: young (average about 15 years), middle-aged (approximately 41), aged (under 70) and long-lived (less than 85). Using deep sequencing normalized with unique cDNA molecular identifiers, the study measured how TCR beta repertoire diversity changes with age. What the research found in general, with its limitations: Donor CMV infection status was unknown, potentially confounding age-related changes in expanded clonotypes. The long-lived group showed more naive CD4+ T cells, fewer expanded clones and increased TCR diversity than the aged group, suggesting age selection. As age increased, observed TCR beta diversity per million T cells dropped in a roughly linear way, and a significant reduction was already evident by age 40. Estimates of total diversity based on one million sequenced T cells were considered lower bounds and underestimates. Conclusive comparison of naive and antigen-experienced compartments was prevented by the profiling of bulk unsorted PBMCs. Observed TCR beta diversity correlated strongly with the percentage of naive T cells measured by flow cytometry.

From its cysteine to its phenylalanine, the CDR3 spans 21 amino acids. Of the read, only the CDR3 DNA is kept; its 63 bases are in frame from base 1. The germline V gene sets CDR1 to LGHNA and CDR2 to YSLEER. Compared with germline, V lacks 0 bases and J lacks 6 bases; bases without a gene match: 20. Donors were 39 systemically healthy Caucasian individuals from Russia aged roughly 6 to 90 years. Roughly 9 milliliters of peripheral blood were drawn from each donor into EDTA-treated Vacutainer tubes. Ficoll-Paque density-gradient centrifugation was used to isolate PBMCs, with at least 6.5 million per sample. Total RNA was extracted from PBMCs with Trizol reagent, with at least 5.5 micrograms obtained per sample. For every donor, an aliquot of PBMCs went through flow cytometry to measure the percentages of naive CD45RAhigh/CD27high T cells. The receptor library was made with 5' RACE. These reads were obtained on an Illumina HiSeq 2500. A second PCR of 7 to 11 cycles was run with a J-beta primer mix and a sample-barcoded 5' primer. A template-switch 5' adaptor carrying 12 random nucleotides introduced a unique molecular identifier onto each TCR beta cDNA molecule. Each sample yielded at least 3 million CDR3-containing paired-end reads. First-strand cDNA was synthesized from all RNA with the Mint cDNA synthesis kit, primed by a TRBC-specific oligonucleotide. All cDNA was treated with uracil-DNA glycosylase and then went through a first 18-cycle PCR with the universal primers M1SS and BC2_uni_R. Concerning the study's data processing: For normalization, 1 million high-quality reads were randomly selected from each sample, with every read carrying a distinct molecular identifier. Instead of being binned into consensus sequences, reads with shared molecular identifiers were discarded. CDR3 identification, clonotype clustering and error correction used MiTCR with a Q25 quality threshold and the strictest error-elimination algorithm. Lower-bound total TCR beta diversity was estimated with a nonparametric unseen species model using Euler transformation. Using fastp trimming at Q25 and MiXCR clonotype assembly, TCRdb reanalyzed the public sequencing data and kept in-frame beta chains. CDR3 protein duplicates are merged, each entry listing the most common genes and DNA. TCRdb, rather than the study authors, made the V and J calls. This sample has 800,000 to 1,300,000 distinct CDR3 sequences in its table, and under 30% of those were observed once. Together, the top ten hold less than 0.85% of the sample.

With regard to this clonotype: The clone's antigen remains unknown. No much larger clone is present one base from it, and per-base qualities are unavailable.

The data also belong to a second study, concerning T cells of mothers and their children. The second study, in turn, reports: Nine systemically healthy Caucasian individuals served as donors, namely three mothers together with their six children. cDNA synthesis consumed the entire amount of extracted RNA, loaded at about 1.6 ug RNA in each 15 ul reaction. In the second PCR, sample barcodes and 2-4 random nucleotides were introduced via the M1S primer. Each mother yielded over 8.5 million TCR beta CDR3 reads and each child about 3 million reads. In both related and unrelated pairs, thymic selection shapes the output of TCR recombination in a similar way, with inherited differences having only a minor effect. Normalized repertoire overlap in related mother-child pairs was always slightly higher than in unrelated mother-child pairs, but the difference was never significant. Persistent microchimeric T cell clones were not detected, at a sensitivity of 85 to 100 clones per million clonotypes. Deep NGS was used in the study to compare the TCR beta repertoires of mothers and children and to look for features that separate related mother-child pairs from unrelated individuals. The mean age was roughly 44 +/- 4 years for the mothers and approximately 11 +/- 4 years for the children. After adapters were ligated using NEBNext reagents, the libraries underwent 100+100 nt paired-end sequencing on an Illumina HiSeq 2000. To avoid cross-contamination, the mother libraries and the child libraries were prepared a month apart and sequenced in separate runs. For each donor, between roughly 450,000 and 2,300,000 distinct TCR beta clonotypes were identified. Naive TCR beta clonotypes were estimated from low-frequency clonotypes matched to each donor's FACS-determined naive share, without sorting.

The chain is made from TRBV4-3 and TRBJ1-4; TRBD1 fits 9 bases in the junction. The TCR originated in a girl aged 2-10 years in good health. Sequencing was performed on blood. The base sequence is TGCGCCAGCAGCCAAGATCTAGCCGCCGGGACAGGGATAGGAGGGGATGAAAAACTGTTTTTT. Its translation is CASSQDLAAGTGIGGDEKLFF.